The 26 T cell receptor beta chains in this list originate from one sample, sequenced in a study of OX40 agonist ivuxolimab in advanced cancers. The protocol was immunoSEQ multiplex PCR, while the TCRdb copy is restricted to in-frame clones and leaves out a portion. The sample lists fewer than 50,000 clones; about three quarters were seen once. The sequencing here drew on CD4+ or CD8+ T cells sorted from blood, taken in a trial of the OX40 agonist ivuxolimab. The source is an adult with an advanced solid tumor such as melanoma, head and neck, liver or kidney cancer.

The V and J genes are TRBV12-2 and TRBJ2-7; TRBD2, the D gene given by the table, was not confirmed from the DNA. TRBV12-2 is reported as a pseudogene. This CDR3 comprises 17 residues. The CDR3 nucleotides are TGTGCAAGTCGCTTAGGGGTTGAGGGAGTCGGGTTCTACGAGCAGTACTTC. This gives the protein CASRLGVEGVGFYEQYF.

The chain has TRBV19 and TRBJ1-5, with 7 bases identical to TRBD1. The V and J ends lost 1 base and 0 bases, in that order; junction bases with no gene match: 3. CDR1 is LNHDA, CDR2 SQIVND, per germline (reference sequence). The CDR3 is 16 residues long. CDR3 bases: TGTGCCAGTAGTATAGTAACAGGGGATAGCAATCAGCCCCAGCATTTT. Translating gives CASSIVTGDSNQPQHF.

The chain links TRBV6-6 to TRBJ2-5; 8 bases line up with TRBD2. The CDR3 loop spans 16 amino acids. Germline-derived CDR1 and CDR2 are MNHNY and SVGAGI (reference sequence). Unmatched junction bases numbered 13, after V lost 5 bases and J lost 5 bases. The CDR3 protein is CASSPGRGEVRETQYF. In nucleotides, the CDR3 is TGTGCCAGCAGTCCCGGGAGGGGAGAGGTCAGGGAGACCCAGTACTTC.

The CDR3 here is CASSYLSMGEQFF. DNA of the CDR3: TGTGCCAGCAGTTACCTCTCGATGGGTGAGCAGTTCTTC. This chain links TRBV6-5 with TRBJ2-1, with no clear D. Germline assignment: CDR1 MNHEY and CDR2 SVGAGI. Trimming pared 2 bases from V and 9 bases from J, leaving 11 bases between. This CDR3 spans 13 amino acids.

This clone was counted once. The rearrangement joins TRBV2 to TRBJ1-6, with TRBD1 identical over 7 bases. The V gene end was trimmed by 8 bases and the J gene end by 10 bases; junction bases not matched to a gene: 8. CDR1 and CDR2 (germline): SNHLY, FYNNEI. The CDR3 has 13 amino acids. The CDR3 sequence: CASADRERSPLHF. CDR3 in DNA: TGTGCCAGCGCCGACAGGGAGCGGTCACCCCTCCACTTT. The whole variable domain, filled in from reference TRBV2 and TRBJ1-6, reads EPEVTQTPSHQVTQMGQEVILRCVPISNHLYFYWYRQILGQKVEFLVSFYNNEISEKSEIFDDQFSVERPDGSNFTLKIRSTKLEDSAMYFCASADRERSPLHFGNGTRLTVT.

This chain uses TRBV30 with TRBJ2-5; 8 bases align to TRBD1. CDR3 length: 13 amino acids. Germline V gene lookup returns CDR1 GTSNPN and CDR2 SVGIG (reference sequence). The V gene end was trimmed by 1 base and the J gene end by 4 bases; junction bases not matched to a gene: 2. CDR3 DNA: TGTGCCTGGAGTGGGACAGGGCCAGAGACCCAGTACTTC. This sequence encodes CAWSGTGPETQYF.

The rearrangement links TRBV27 to TRBJ1-1; TRBD1 aligns across 8 bases. Germline values: CDR1 MNHEY, CDR2 SMNVEV (reference sequence). The V segment lost 6 bases and the J segment 10 bases; nucleotides outside the gene matches: 7. This CDR3 contains 12 residues. DNA for the CDR3: TGTGCCAGCAGAGGCCAGGACAGGGCAGCTTTCTTT. Translating it yields CASRGQDRAAFF.

The chain links TRBV10-3 to TRBJ2-2; 10 nucleotides align to TRBD2. This CDR3 has 14 amino acids. From germline, CDR1 is ENHRY and CDR2 SYGVKD. The ends lost 8 bases at V and 5 bases at J; junction bases unmatched: 5. CDR3 region: CAISSGGATGELFF. The CDR3 DNA sequence: TGTGCCATCTCGAGCGGGGGGGCAACCGGGGAGCTGTTTTTT.

The rearrangement joins TRBV28 to TRBJ1-2; unclear D gene. V was cut by 8 bases and J by 3 bases, with 13 bases left in between. CDR3 length: 13 residues. CDR1 and CDR2 (germline): MDHEN, SYDVKM. The CDR3 reads CASAPQVHYGYTF. The CDR3 DNA is TGTGCCAGCGCTCCCCAGGTACACTATGGCTACACCTTC.

The V gene is TRBV4-2, the J gene TRBJ2-3; D is unresolved. CDR3 length: 13 residues. Germline V lookup: CDR1 LGHNA, CDR2 YNFKEQ. Trimming stripped 0 bases from V and 4 bases from J, with 5 bases between. CDR3: CASSQDVADTQYF. CDR3 nucleotides: TGTGCCAGCAGCCAAGATGTGGCAGATACGCAGTATTTT.

The CDR3 DNA reads TGCGCCAGCAGTATCTCAGGGCAGGGAGCTGGAAACACCATATATTTT. Amino acid sequence: CASSISGQGAGNTIYF. The chain joins TRBV5-1 to TRBJ1-3; possible D gene TRBD1, 5 bases. The germline CDR1 and CDR2 sequences are SGHRS and YFSETQ. The CDR3 extends over 16 amino acids. The germline V and J ends were trimmed by 5 bases and 2 bases, with 17 bases remaining between them.

The genes are TRBV7-3 and TRBJ2-5, with no clear D. CDR1 and CDR2 from the germline V gene are SGHTA and FQGTGA. Trimming cost V 3 bases and J 4 bases, with 9 bases left between them. The CDR3 sequence is 13 residues long. The CDR3 nucleotides read TGTGCCAGCAGCTTCGGCCTGGGAGAGACCCAGTACTTC. Its protein is CASSFGLGETQYF.

This chain links TRBV7-2 with TRBJ2-5; possibly TRBD1 for D (7 bases). Germline lookup yields CDR1 SGHTA and CDR2 FQGNSA. The CDR3 consists of 13 residues. Trimming cost V 10 bases and J 9 bases, with 21 bases left between them. CDR3 bases: TGTGCCACACAGGGGTACGGTCCGGGGGCCCAGTACTTC. Translated, it gives CATQGYGPGAQYF.

This chain connects TRBV5-1 to TRBJ2-3; TRBD2 agrees at 11 bases. The CDR3 contains 14 residues. The junction had 5 bases not matched to a gene; V was cut back by 5 bases and J by 6 bases. Looked up from germline, CDR1 is SGHRS and CDR2 is YFSETQ. The DNA for the CDR3 is TGCGCCAGCAGAACTAGCGGGGGTGGGGATACGCAGTATTTT. Translated, it gives CASRTSGGGDTQYF.

V and J are TRBV7-7 and TRBJ2-1, with 13 bases aligning to TRBD2. The CDR3 covers 18 residues. J was trimmed by 3 bases and V by 5 bases; bases with no gene match: 10. Germline V lookup: CDR1 SSHAT, CDR2 FNYEAQ (reference sequence). The CDR3 coding sequence is TGTGCCAGCAGCCCCGGACTAGCGGGAGTCCCTATCTACAATGAGCAGTTCTTC. Protein sequence: CASSPGLAGVPIYNEQFF. Supplemented by reference TRBV7-7 and TRBJ2-1, the full variable domain reads GAGVSQSPRYKVTKRGQDVTLRCDPISSHATLYWYQQALGQGPEFLTYFNYEAQPDKSGLPSDRFSAERPEGSISTLTIQRTEQRDSAMYRCASSPGLAGVPIYNEQFFGPGTRLTVL.

The gene calls are TRBV10-1 and TRBJ2-3; 11 nucleotides align to TRBD2. V lost 5 bases to trimming and J lost 1 base; unmatched junction nucleotides: 11. From germline, CDR1 is WNHNN and CDR2 SYGVQD (reference sequence). CDR3 length: 18 amino acids. DNA for the CDR3: TGCGCCAGCAGTTTGCTAGCGGGAGGCTCAAGGGGCACAGATACGCAGTATTTT. Amino acid sequence: CASSLLAGGSRGTDTQYF.

This clone showed up just once. The V and J genes are TRBV2 and TRBJ2-7; 9 bases fit TRBD2. With 0 bases clipped from V and 7 bases from J, the junction kept 13 bases outside the gene matches. CDR1 is SNHLY, CDR2 FYNNEI, per germline. The CDR3 is made up of 17 amino acids. CDR3 in DNA: TGTGCCAGCAGTGAAGCTTGGGCGGGAGGGCCCAGGGGGGAGCAGTACTTC. Residues: CASSEAWAGGPRGEQYF.

V and J are TRBV28 and TRBJ1-5; weak D call: TRBD1 (6 bases). The germline V and J ends were trimmed by 3 bases and 1 base, with 10 bases remaining between them. The CDR3 consists of 15 residues. CDR1 and CDR2 from the germline V gene are MDHEN and SYDVKM. CDR3 in amino acids: CASSFGGMSNQPQHF. CDR3 DNA: TGTGCCAGCAGTTTTGGGGGCATGAGCAATCAGCCCCAGCATTTT.

The chain combines TRBV11-2 with TRBJ2-1; TRBD2 aligns across 11 bases. V was pared by 1 base and J by 1 base, with 3 bases of the junction left unmatched. The germline V gene encodes CDR1 SGHAT and CDR2 FQNNGV. This CDR3 spans 17 amino acids. The CDR3 bases are TGTGCCAGCAGCTTAGTACTAGCGGGAGTTTCCTACAATGAGCAGTTCTTC. Protein product: CASSLVLAGVSYNEQFF.

This chain joins TRBV27 and TRBJ2-5; perhaps TRBD1 as D (5 bases). CDR1 is MNHEY, CDR2 SMNVEV, per germline (reference sequence). The CDR3 spans 13 residues. V dropped 6 bases and J dropped 1 base, with 9 bases sitting between them. This CDR3 reads CASRATVQETQYF. Here the CDR3 DNA reads TGTGCCAGCAGGGCGACAGTCCAAGAGACCCAGTACTTC.

This clone has just one count. At one end the junction does not follow the germline gene, possibly because of a read error. The gene calls are TRBV18 and TRBJ1-2, with D unclear. CDR1 and CDR2 from the germline V gene are KGHSH and LQKENI. The CDR3 extends over 13 amino acids. For the CDR3, the DNA is TGTGCCAGCCCACCGTCAACGGACTATGGCTACACCTTC. Translation: CASPPSTDYGYTF.

The chain carries TRBV2 and TRBJ1-3, with D possibly being TRBD1 (6 bases). CDR3 length: 16 amino acids. The germline V gene has CDR1 SNHLY and CDR2 FYNNEI. V shed 4 bases and J shed 2 bases, with 15 bases lying between them. The CDR3 DNA reads as TGTGCCAGCAGTGTAGACAGGTCCAGCACTGGAAACACCATATATTTT. Translated, it gives CASSVDRSSTGNTIYF.

The chain carries TRBV2 and TRBJ2-5; D is ambiguous. CDR3 length: 13 residues. CDR1 is SNHLY and CDR2 is FYNNEI in the germline V gene. V lost 8 bases and J 0 bases, leaving 10 bases between the germline ends. The DNA of the CDR3 is TGTGCCAGCGGCGCGGCCTACCAAGAGACCCAGTACTTC. Translating gives CASGAAYQETQYF.

The DNA of the CDR3 is TGTGCCAGCAGCCCTACACCCCTCGACAGGGGTAACACTGAAGCTTTCTTT. This translates into CASSPTPLDRGNTEAFF. The V call is TRBV7-8, the J call TRBJ1-1, with 8 bases identical to TRBD1. This CDR3 spans 17 amino acids. The junction had 13 bases not matched to a gene; V was cut back by 5 bases and J by 2 bases. CDR1 is SGHVS and CDR2 is FQNEAQ in the germline V gene.

This chain links TRBV5-1 with TRBJ2-5, with D unresolved. V was trimmed by 7 bases and J by 2 bases, leaving 9 bases between them. CDR3 length: 12 amino acids. The germline V gene has CDR1 SGHRS and CDR2 YFSETQ. Here the CDR3 reads CASRLEQETQYF. CDR3 bases: TGCGCCAGCCGTTTGGAGCAAGAGACCCAGTACTTC.

This sequence joins TRBV6-5 and TRBJ1-2; D remains unclear. The germline V gene encodes CDR1 MNHEY and CDR2 SVGAGI. The CDR3 consists of 11 residues. The V and J ends lost 5 bases and 5 bases respectively, with 6 bases between them. In nucleotides, the CDR3 is TGTGCCAGCAGTCACCAATATGGCTACACCTTC. The encoded protein is CASSHQYGYTF.